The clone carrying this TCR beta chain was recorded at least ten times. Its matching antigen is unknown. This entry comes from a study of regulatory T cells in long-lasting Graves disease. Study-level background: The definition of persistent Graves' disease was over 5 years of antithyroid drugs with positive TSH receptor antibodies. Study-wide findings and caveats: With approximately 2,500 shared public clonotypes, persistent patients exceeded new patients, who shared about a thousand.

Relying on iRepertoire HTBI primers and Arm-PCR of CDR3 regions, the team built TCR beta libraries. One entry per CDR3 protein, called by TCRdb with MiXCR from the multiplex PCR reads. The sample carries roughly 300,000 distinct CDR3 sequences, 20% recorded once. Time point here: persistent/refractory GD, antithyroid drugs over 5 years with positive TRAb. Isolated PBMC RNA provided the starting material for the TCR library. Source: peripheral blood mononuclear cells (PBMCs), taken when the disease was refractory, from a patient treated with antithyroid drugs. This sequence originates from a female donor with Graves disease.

The CDR3 sequence: CASSYDRGRREAFF. CDR3 in DNA: TGTGCCAGCAGTTACGATAGGGGGCGTCGAGAAGCTTTCTTT. This chain joins TRBV6-5 and TRBJ1-1; 7 positions match TRBD1. V shed 2 bases, J shed 8 bases, and the junction held 8 bases outside the gene matches. This CDR3 is built from 14 residues. Germline loops: CDR1 MNHEY, CDR2 SVGAGI.